This TCR beta chain was retrieved from a study of blood T cell repertoires in COVID-19. The CDR3 extends over 16 amino acids. Germline V lookup: CDR1 MNHEY, CDR2 SMNVEV (reference sequence). V was cut by 5 bases and J by 4 bases, with 20 bases left in between. The method was immunoSEQ multiplex PCR; TCRdb's version includes in-frame clones alone and lacks a portion of them. Found here are about 140,000 clones, around 90% of them singletons; the top ten hold more than 2%. The clonotype originates from a human donor with COVID-19, enrolled during active disease. The donor label of this sample is uncertain. The chain has TRBV27 and TRBJ1-1, with D perhaps matching TRBD1 (5 bases). Material for sequencing was peripheral blood. CDR3 in DNA: TGTGCCAGCAGTATTAATGGGGGGTTTAGGGGCACTGAAGCTTTCTTT. Its translation: CASSINGGFRGTEAFF.